A selection of T cell receptor beta chains follows, all from one sample in a study of T cell repertoires in aging, cancer and after chemotherapy. One entry per CDR3 protein results from TCRdb running MiXCR on the multiplex PCR reads. The profile shows 1,000 or so distinct CDR3 sequences, about 34% of them singletons. Material: blood. Every receptor here comes from a human donor with a solid tumor. Both conserved end residues are part of each CDR3. The order of the fields is V gene, D gene, J gene, clone size, CDR3 DNA, CDR3 protein. A D gene is named only where the DNA matches it firmly. The size entry is marked missing in some rows and otherwise reads once, few, many or a size class.

v_gene: TRBV15
d_gene: -
j_gene: TRBJ1-2
abundance: -
CDR3nt: TGTTCCACCAGCAGGCGGTCCTATGGCTACACCTTC
CDR3aa: CSTSRRSYGYTF

v_gene: TRBV11-3
d_gene: TRBD1
j_gene: TRBJ2-5
abundance: -
CDR3nt: TGTGCCAGCAGCCAAGGACAGGGACGGAGTGAGACCCAGTACTTC
CDR3aa: CASSQGQGRSETQYF

v_gene: TRBV27
d_gene: -
j_gene: TRBJ1-2
abundance: -
CDR3nt: TGTGCCAGCAGTTTTGAGGGAAACTATGGCTACACCTTC
CDR3aa: CASSFEGNYGYTF

v_gene: TRBV4-1
d_gene: TRBD1
j_gene: TRBJ1-3
abundance: -
CDR3nt: TGCGCCAGCAGCCTCAACAGGGGGATGGGAAACACCATATATTTT
CDR3aa: CASSLNRGMGNTIYF

v_gene: TRBV6-2/TRBV6-3
d_gene: -
j_gene: TRBJ1-2
abundance: once
CDR3nt: TGTGCCAGCAGTGGGCCGGGAGGCTACTATGGCTACACCTTC
CDR3aa: CASSGPGGYYGYTF

v_gene: TRBV20-1
d_gene: TRBD2
j_gene: TRBJ2-3
abundance: few
CDR3nt: TGCAGTGCTAGGGGGCGGGTAGCGGGAGGGCAAGATACGCAGTATTTT
CDR3aa: CSARGRVAGGQDTQYF

v_gene: TRBV12-1
d_gene: -
j_gene: TRBJ2-7
abundance: -
CDR3nt: TGTGCCAGCAGCCCCTACGAGCAGTACTTC
CDR3aa: CASSPYEQYF

v_gene: TRBV6-2/TRBV6-3
d_gene: -
j_gene: TRBJ1-5
abundance: -
CDR3nt: TGTGCCAGCAGTTACAACCGGGACGACTTTTTCAATCAGCCCCAGCATTTT
CDR3aa: CASSYNRDDFFNQPQHF

v_gene: TRBV11-3
d_gene: -
j_gene: TRBJ2-3
abundance: -
CDR3nt: TGTGCCAGCAGCTCTCCTGGGCGTCAGACAGATACGCAGTATTTT
CDR3aa: CASSSPGRQTDTQYF

v_gene: TRBV6-1
d_gene: TRBD2
j_gene: TRBJ2-7
abundance: few
CDR3nt: TGTGCCAGCAGTGATCCGGGGGGGAAGGACGAGCAGTACTTC
CDR3aa: CASSDPGGKDEQYF

v_gene: TRBV5-6
d_gene: TRBD2
j_gene: TRBJ2-7
abundance: -
CDR3nt: TGTGCCAGCAGTGAGTGTTCTAGCGGGAGGGGGGGGGTTTACGAGCAGTACTTC
CDR3aa: CASSECSSGRGGVYEQYF

v_gene: TRBV27
d_gene: -
j_gene: TRBJ2-1
abundance: -
CDR3nt: TGTGCCAGCAGTTTGGATGGTGCCCTACCGGAGCAGTTCTTC
CDR3aa: CASSLDGALPEQFF

v_gene: TRBV6-5
d_gene: -
j_gene: TRBJ2-7
abundance: medium-sized
CDR3nt: TGTGCCAGCAGCCACAAGGGATACGAGCAGTACTTC
CDR3aa: CASSHKGYEQYF

v_gene: TRBV5-4
d_gene: -
j_gene: TRBJ2-1
abundance: -
CDR3nt: TGTGCCAGCAGCTTGGACTTACGAAATGAGCAGTTCTTC
CDR3aa: CASSLDLRNEQFF

v_gene: TRBV20-1
d_gene: TRBD1
j_gene: TRBJ2-1
abundance: few
CDR3nt: TGCAGTGCTAATCACGACAGGGACAATGAGCAGTTCTTC
CDR3aa: CSANHDRDNEQFF

v_gene: TRBV7-2
d_gene: -
j_gene: TRBJ2-3
abundance: -
CDR3nt: TGTGCCAGCAGCTTTAGTGAAAGGACGCAGTATTTT
CDR3aa: CASSFSERTQYF

v_gene: TRBV7-2
d_gene: -
j_gene: TRBJ2-3
abundance: few
CDR3nt: TGTGCCAGCAGCTTAGCAGGAAGCCACGCAACAGATACGCAGTATTTT
CDR3aa: CASSLAGSHATDTQYF

v_gene: TRBV6-5
d_gene: TRBD2
j_gene: TRBJ2-2
abundance: few
CDR3nt: TGTGCCAGCAGCCCCCAGGGCGGGGGGACCGGGGAGCTGTTTTTT
CDR3aa: CASSPQGGGTGELFF

v_gene: TRBV2
d_gene: TRBD2
j_gene: TRBJ2-2
abundance: -
CDR3nt: TGTGCCAGCACAAGGACTAGCGGGGGGTCCGGGGAGCTGTTTTTT
CDR3aa: CASTRTSGGSGELFF

v_gene: TRBV20-1
d_gene: -
j_gene: TRBJ2-7
abundance: few
CDR3nt: TGCAGTGCTAGAGACAGGAGAACTAACCTAATCACCTACGAGCAGTACTTC
CDR3aa: CSARDRRTNLITYEQYF

v_gene: TRBV6-2/TRBV6-3
d_gene: -
j_gene: TRBJ2-3
abundance: -
CDR3nt: TGTGCCAGCAGTTACTTGCCATCGATAGGTACGCAGTATTTT
CDR3aa: CASSYLPSIGTQYF

v_gene: TRBV6-2/TRBV6-3
d_gene: TRBD1
j_gene: TRBJ2-5
abundance: -
CDR3nt: TGTGCCAGCAGTTACGACAGGGCCCAGTACTTC
CDR3aa: CASSYDRAQYF

v_gene: TRBV7-2
d_gene: TRBD2
j_gene: TRBJ2-1
abundance: medium-sized
CDR3nt: TGTGCCAGCAGCTTAGATAGCGGGACGCAGTTCTTC
CDR3aa: CASSLDSGTQFF

v_gene: TRBV6-1
d_gene: TRBD1
j_gene: TRBJ2-7
abundance: few
CDR3nt: TGTGCCAGCAGTGAATGGGGACAGGGACCAGCTTACGAGCAGTACTTC
CDR3aa: CASSEWGQGPAYEQYF

v_gene: TRBV6-5
d_gene: -
j_gene: TRBJ2-7
abundance: medium-sized
CDR3nt: TGTGCCAGCAGTTACCTGGGGGGGGGCCAGTACGAGCAGTACTTC
CDR3aa: CASSYLGGGQYEQYF

v_gene: TRBV7-2
d_gene: TRBD2
j_gene: TRBJ2-3
abundance: -
CDR3nt: TGTGCCAGCAGCGGTGGGGCGGGAGGCACAGATACGCAGTATTTT
CDR3aa: CASSGGAGGTDTQYF

v_gene: TRBV19
d_gene: -
j_gene: TRBJ2-7
abundance: few
CDR3nt: TGTGCCAGTACCGGGGGCCCACCTCAGTACGAGCAGTACTTC
CDR3aa: CASTGGPPQYEQYF

v_gene: TRBV15
d_gene: TRBD1
j_gene: TRBJ2-7
abundance: few
CDR3nt: TGTGCCACCAGCAGAGATTGGGCAGGGGGAAACTACGAGCAGTACTTC
CDR3aa: CATSRDWAGGNYEQYF

v_gene: TRBV19
d_gene: TRBD1
j_gene: TRBJ1-2
abundance: -
CDR3nt: TGTGCCAGTAGTGAAAGTCGGGACAGGGCCTATGGCTACACCTTC
CDR3aa: CASSESRDRAYGYTF

v_gene: TRBV20-1
d_gene: -
j_gene: TRBJ1-2
abundance: hyperexpanded
CDR3nt: TGCAGTGCCCGAGGGCGTGGGGGCGGTAACTATGGCTACACCTTC
CDR3aa: CSARGRGGGNYGYTF

v_gene: TRBV15
d_gene: TRBD1
j_gene: TRBJ1-2
abundance: few
CDR3nt: TGTGCCACCAGCAGGAGACAGGGTGGCTATGGCTACACCTTC
CDR3aa: CATSRRQGGYGYTF

v_gene: TRBV5-6
d_gene: TRBD2
j_gene: TRBJ2-3
abundance: -
CDR3nt: TGTGCCAGCAGCCCACGGACTAGCGGGAGCACAGATACGCAGTATTTT
CDR3aa: CASSPRTSGSTDTQYF

v_gene: TRBV7-3
d_gene: -
j_gene: TRBJ1-2
abundance: -
CDR3nt: TGTGCCAGCAGCCCTAGCCGATACTCCTATGGCTACACCTTC
CDR3aa: CASSPSRYSYGYTF

v_gene: TRBV6-2/TRBV6-3
d_gene: TRBD1
j_gene: TRBJ1-2
abundance: medium-sized
CDR3nt: TGTGCCAGCAGACGCGATCCGGGACAGGGAAAAGCTGGCTACACCTTC
CDR3aa: CASRRDPGQGKAGYTF

v_gene: TRBV7-9
d_gene: -
j_gene: TRBJ2-7
abundance: -
CDR3nt: TGTGCCAGCAGAGTTACCCCTCAGACCCCGCTCCTACGAGCAGACTTC
CDR3aa: CASRVTPQTPLLRADF